This T cell receptor (beta chain) appears in the sequencing data of a study of blood T cell repertoires in COVID-19. Turning to the study itself: The origin of the acute and convalescent COVID-19 samples was the United States, Italy and Spain.

This clone was detected a few times. The CDR3 totals 14 residues. Germline CDR1 reads GTSNPN; CDR2 reads SVGIG (reference sequence). The V gene lost 5 bases and the J gene lost 4 bases, with 15 bases spanning the gap. Original data processing: It was from reference gene primer amplification that nucleated cell counts were estimated. The table came from immunoSEQ multiplex PCR; TCRdb's copy has only in-frame clones and leaves some out. V and J calls and clone size follow that table, whereas D and trimming were derived from the DNA. The sample contains 100,000 to 150,000 clones, about 81% of which appear only once. Seattle participants joined during active infection and were tracked over time.

The chain has TRBV30 and TRBJ1-3; a weak D match, TRBD1 (6 bases). Input material: peripheral blood. The clonotype was recovered from a man aged 25-45 years with COVID-19, enrolled during active disease. The CDR3 is CAWARLDRGNTIYF. In DNA, the CDR3 is TGTGCCTGGGCCCGCTTGGACAGAGGAAACACCATATATTTT.